These 15 T cell receptor beta chains originate from one sample sequenced in a study of Ad26.COV2.S vaccination and SARS-CoV-2 variants. Treatment meaning: around 19 received Ad26.COV2.S at low or high dose, single or two shots; about five received placebo; per-sample allocation not given. On day 63 after the first injection, vaccine and placebo recipients gave samples. Clones were sequenced by immunoSEQ multiplex PCR, and TCRdb holds only the in-frame ones, with some missing. This sample has some 340,000 clones; around four fifths occur once, and the top ten carry around 2%. The sequences come from peripheral blood, collected in a trial of Ad26.COV2.S vaccine versus placebo. Receptors originate from a person aged 18-60 years who received the Ad26.COV2.S COVID-19 vaccine or a placebo.

The V call is TRBV18, the J call TRBJ2-7; 7 nucleotides align to TRBD1. This CDR3 comprises 16 residues. CDR1 is KGHSH and CDR2 is LQKENI in the germline V gene. Trimming at V came to 0 bases and at J to 2 bases, leaving 7 bases not matched to a gene. This CDR3 reads CASSPPSQGETYEQYF. The CDR3 nucleotides read TGTGCCAGCTCACCACCTTCCCAGGGGGAAACCTACGAGCAGTACTTC.

The J gene is TRBJ1-5, the V gene TRBV6-5; 10 bases fit TRBD1. Germline V gene lookup returns CDR1 MNHEY and CDR2 SVGAGI. Losses at the gene ends were 6 bases for V and 3 bases for J; bases not matched to a gene: 2. This CDR3 has 14 amino acids. CDR3 loop: CASRTGGDNQPQHF. DNA of the CDR3: TGTGCCAGCAGGACAGGGGGCGACAATCAGCCCCAGCATTTT.

This chain uses TRBV12-3 or TRBV12-4 with TRBJ2-7; maybe TRBD2 (6 bases). The CDR3 length is 13 residues. V shed 7 bases and J shed 3 bases, with 13 bases lying between them. CDR3 nucleotides: TGTGCCAGCACCGTCGGGACTGACTACGAGCAGTACTTC. It specifies CASTVGTDYEQYF.

The gene calls are TRBV18 and TRBJ2-3; TRBD1 is a possible D gene (6 bases). Germline assignment: CDR1 KGHSH and CDR2 LQKENI. The CDR3 is made up of 17 amino acids. The V and J ends lost 3 bases and 0 bases respectively, with 16 bases between them. The CDR3 sequence: CASSPLAGASSTDTQYF. In DNA form, the CDR3 reads TGTGCCAGCTCACCCTTAGCAGGGGCTTCTAGCACAGATACGCAGTATTTT.

The V call is TRBV28, the J call TRBJ2-7; 9 bases agree with TRBD1. The CDR3 totals 16 residues. After removal of 5 bases from V and 0 bases from J, the junction contained 8 bases not matched to a gene. Germline values: CDR1 MDHEN, CDR2 SYDVKM. CDR3 protein: CASSPRRQGVSYEQYF. The CDR3 region has the DNA TGTGCCAGCAGTCCCCGTCGACAGGGGGTCTCCTACGAGCAGTACTTC.

The sample holds many counts of this clone. This chain uses TRBV27 with TRBJ2-7, with 8 positions matching TRBD1. The junction had 14 bases not matched to a gene; V was cut back by 4 bases and J by 0 bases. The CDR3 is 18 amino acids. Germline CDR1 and CDR2: MNHEY and SMNVEV (reference sequence). CDR3 in DNA: TGTGCCAGCAGTTCCTACTACCACCAGGGGGCCTTCTCCTACGAGCAGTACTTC. It is translated as CASSSYYHQGAFSYEQYF.

This clone was counted ten times or more. The V call is TRBV28, the J call TRBJ1-1, with D perhaps TRBD1 (6 bases). Germline-derived CDR1 and CDR2 are MDHEN and SYDVKM. Trimming left V 10 bases short and J 9 bases short, with 18 bases between. CDR3 size: 12 residues. The CDR3 DNA reads as TGTGCCACATCCTGGGTGGACAGTCAAGCTTTCTTT. The encoded protein is CATSWVDSQAFF.

The gene calls are TRBV6-1 and TRBJ1-2; tentative D call: TRBD1 (6 bases). The V end lost 3 bases, the J end lost 3 bases, and 11 bases lay between the germline ends. This CDR3 contains 14 residues. Per the germline V gene, CDR1 is MNHNS and CDR2 is SASEGT. The CDR3 region is CASSDPQGYYGYTF. CDR3 bases: TGTGCCAGCAGTGACCCCCAGGGGTACTATGGCTACACCTTC.

The CDR3 loop is CASKTGQMDGYTF. CDR3 coding DNA: TGTGCCAGCAAAACCGGACAGATGGATGGCTACACCTTC. V and J are TRBV6-6 and TRBJ1-2; D is possibly TRBD1 (6 bases). Germline assignment: CDR1 MNHNY and CDR2 SVGAGI (reference sequence). V gave up 7 bases and J gave up 6 bases, with 15 bases separating them. The CDR3 loop spans 13 amino acids.

The chain is built from TRBV27 and TRBJ2-7; D is perhaps TRBD1 (6 bases). The germline V gene has CDR1 MNHEY and CDR2 SMNVEV (reference sequence). The CDR3 consists of 13 residues. V was cut by 6 bases and J by 4 bases, with 13 bases left in between. The CDR3 sequence: CASRDSVGYEQYF. CDR3 nucleotide sequence: TGTGCCAGCAGGGACAGCGTGGGTTACGAGCAGTACTTC.

The V call is TRBV24-1, the J call TRBJ1-5; D might be TRBD1 (6 bases). The CDR3 runs to 14 residues. Germline CDR1 and CDR2: KGHDR and SFDVKD. V shed 2 bases and J shed 7 bases, with 11 bases lying between them. The chain's CDR3 is CATSDSWGHQPQHF. In DNA, the CDR3 is TGTGCCACCAGTGATTCCTGGGGGCACCAGCCCCAGCATTTT.

This chain joins TRBV28 and TRBJ1-4; D is undetermined. The V end lost 2 bases, the J end lost 7 bases, and 2 bases lay between the germline ends. The length of the CDR3 is 11 residues. CDR1 and CDR2 (germline): MDHEN, SYDVKM. The CDR3 protein is CASSLREKLFF. CDR3 DNA sequence: TGTGCCAGCAGTTTACGTGAAAAACTGTTTTTT.

The rearrangement joins TRBV5-6 to TRBJ2-2; 9 bases match TRBD2. Germline trimming cut 2 bases from V and 6 bases from J; bases unmatched to any gene: 5. This CDR3 region has 15 residues. CDR1 is SGHDT, CDR2 YYEEEE, per germline. The CDR3 here is CASSLNAGGPGELFF. The CDR3 DNA is TGTGCCAGCAGCTTAAACGCGGGGGGGCCCGGGGAGCTGTTTTTT.

The CDR3 DNA follows: TGTGCCAGCAGCGACAGGGGTGGAAGCACAGATACGCAGTATTTT. This codes for CASSDRGGSTDTQYF. The rearrangement joins TRBV27 to TRBJ2-3; 8 nucleotides align to TRBD1. The CDR3 contains 15 residues. Germline-derived CDR1 and CDR2 are MNHEY and SMNVEV (reference sequence). V shed 6 bases, J shed 0 bases, and the junction held 5 bases outside the gene matches.

The count of this clone is one. This chain connects TRBV7-9 to TRBJ2-7; 7 bases are a match to TRBD1. This CDR3 is 15 amino acids long. CDR1 and CDR2 (germline): SEHNR, FQNEAQ (reference sequence). Trimming took 5 bases from V and 2 from J; bases not matched to a gene: 9. The CDR3 sequence: CASSKKTGIPYEQYF. In nucleotides, the CDR3 is TGTGCCAGCAGCAAAAAGACAGGGATTCCCTACGAGCAGTACTTC.